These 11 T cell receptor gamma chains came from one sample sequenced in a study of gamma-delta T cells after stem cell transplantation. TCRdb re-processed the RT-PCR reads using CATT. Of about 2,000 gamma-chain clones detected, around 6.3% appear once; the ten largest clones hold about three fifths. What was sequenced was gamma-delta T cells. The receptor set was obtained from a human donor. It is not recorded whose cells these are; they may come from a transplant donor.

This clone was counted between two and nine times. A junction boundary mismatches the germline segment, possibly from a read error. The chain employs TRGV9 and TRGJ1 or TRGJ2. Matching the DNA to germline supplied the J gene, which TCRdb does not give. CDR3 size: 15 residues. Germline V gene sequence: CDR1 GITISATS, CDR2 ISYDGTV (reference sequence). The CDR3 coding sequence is TGTGCCTTGGGGGAGGGGGGAAATTATAATTATAAGAAACTCTTT. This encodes CALGEGGNYNYKKLF.

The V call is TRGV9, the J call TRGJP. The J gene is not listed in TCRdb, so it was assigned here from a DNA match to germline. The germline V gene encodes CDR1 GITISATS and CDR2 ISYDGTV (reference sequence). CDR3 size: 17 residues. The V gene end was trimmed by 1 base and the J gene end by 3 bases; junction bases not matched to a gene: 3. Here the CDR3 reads CALWEVEQELGKKIKVF. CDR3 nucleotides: TGTGCCTTGTGGGAGGTAGAGCAAGAGTTGGGCAAAAAAATCAAGGTATTT.

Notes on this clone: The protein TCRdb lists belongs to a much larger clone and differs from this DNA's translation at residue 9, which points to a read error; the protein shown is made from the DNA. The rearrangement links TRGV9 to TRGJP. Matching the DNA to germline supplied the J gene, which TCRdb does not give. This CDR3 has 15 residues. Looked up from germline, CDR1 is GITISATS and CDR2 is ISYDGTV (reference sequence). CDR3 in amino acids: CALWEVELSKKIKVF. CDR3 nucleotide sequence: TGTGCCTTGTGGGAGGTAGAGTTGAGCAAAAAAATCAAGGTATTT.

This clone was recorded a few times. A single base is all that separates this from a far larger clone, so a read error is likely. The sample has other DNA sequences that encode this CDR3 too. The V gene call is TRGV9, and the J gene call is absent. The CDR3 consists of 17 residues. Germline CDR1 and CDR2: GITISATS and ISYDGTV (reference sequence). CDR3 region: CALWEVRGNTTGWFKIF. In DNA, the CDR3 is TGTGCCTTGTGGGAGGTGCGAGGTAATACCACTGGTTGGTTTAAGATATTT.

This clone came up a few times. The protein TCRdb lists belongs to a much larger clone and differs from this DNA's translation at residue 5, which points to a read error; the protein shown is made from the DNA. CDR3 sequence reads: CALLHTNYKKLF. The CDR3 DNA is TGTGCCTTGTTGCATACTAATTATAAGAAACTCTTT. V usage is TRGV9 and J usage is TRGJ1 or TRGJ2. Here the J gene came from matching the DNA to germline, since TCRdb omits it. Germline V gene lookup returns CDR1 GITISATS and CDR2 ISYDGTV (reference sequence). J was trimmed by 5 bases and V by 8 bases; bases with no gene match: 9. The CDR3 loop spans 12 amino acids.

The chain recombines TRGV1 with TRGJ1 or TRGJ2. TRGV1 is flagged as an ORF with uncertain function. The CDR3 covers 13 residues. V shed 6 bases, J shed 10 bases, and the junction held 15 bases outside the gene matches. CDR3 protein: CATWLSYQGKKLF. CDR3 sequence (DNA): TGTGCCACCTGGTTGAGTTATCAGGGAAAGAAACTCTTT.

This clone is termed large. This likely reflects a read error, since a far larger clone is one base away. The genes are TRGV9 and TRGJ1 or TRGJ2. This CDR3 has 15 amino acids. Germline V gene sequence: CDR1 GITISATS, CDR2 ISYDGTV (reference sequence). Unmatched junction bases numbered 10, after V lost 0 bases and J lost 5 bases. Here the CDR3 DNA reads TGTGCCTTGTGGGAGGTGTTAAATTATCATTATAAGAAACTCTTT. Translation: CALWEVLNYHYKKLF.

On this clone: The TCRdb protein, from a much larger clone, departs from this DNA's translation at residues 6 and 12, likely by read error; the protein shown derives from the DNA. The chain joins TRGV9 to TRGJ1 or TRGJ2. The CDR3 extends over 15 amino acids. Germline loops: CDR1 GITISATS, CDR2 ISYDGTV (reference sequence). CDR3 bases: TGTGCCTTGTGGGAGTTGTTAAATTATAATTATAATAAACTCTTT. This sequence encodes CALWELLNYNYNKLF.

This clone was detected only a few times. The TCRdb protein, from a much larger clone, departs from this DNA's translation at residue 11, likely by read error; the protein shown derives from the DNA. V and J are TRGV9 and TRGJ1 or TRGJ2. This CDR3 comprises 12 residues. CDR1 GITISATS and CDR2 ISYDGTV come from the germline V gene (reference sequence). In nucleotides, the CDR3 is TGTGCCTTGTGGGAGGTGCGAGAGGAGAAAATCTTT. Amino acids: CALWEVREEKIF.

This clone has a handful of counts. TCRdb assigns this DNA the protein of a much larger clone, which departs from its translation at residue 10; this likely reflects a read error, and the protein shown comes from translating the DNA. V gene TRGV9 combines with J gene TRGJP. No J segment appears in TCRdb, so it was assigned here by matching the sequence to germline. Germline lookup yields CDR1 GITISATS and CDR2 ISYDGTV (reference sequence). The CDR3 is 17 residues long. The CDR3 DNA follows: TGTGCCTTGTGGGAGGTTCACCAAGAGTGGGGCAAAAAAATCAAGGTATTT. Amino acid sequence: CALWEVHQEWGKKIKVF.

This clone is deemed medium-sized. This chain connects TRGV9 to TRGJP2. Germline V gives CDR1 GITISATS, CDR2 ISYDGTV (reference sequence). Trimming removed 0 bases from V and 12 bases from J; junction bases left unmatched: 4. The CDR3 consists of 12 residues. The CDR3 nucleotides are TGTGCCTTGTGGGAGGTGCTGGGGATCAAGACGTTT. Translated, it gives CALWEVLGIKTF.